This T cell receptor (beta chain) was profiled in a study of long-term antiretroviral therapy in people with HIV. Every one of the donors gave at least one pre-ART PBMC sample and at least two post-ART PBMC samples. Every specimen provided roughly 1-10 million cryopreserved PBMC before DNA extraction took place. Samples were assayed with immunoSEQ v3.0 at survey level. Each sample aimed for 40,000-50,000 sequenced T-cell genomes. Measured with immunoSEQ multiplex PCR; TCRdb has only the in-frame clones, and not every one. The data contain roughly 40,000 clones, 86% of them seen just once; the ten biggest clones take up more than 4%. The CDR3 consists of 15 residues. V shed 0 bases, J shed 7 bases, and the junction held 4 bases outside the gene matches. Germline assignment: CDR1 ENHRY and CDR2 SYGVKD.

The sequencing used unsorted PBMCs, collected 1.2 years after starting antiretroviral therapy. The V gene is TRBV10-3, the J gene TRBJ1-5, with TRBD1 identical over 9 bases. The clonotype was recovered from a woman aged 45-60 years with HIV. The CDR3 loop is CAISESGQGGQPQHF. Written as DNA, the CDR3 is TGTGCCATCAGTGAGTCGGGACAGGGAGGGCAGCCCCAGCATTTT.